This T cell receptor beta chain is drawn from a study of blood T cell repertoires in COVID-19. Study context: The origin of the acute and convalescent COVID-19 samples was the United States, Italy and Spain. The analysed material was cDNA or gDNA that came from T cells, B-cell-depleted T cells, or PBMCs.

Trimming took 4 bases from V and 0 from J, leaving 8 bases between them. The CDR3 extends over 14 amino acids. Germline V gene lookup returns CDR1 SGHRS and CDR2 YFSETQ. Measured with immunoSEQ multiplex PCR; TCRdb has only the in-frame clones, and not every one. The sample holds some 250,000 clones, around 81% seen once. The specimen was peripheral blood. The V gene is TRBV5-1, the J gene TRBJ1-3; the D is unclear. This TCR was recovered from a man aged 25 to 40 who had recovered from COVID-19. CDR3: CASSGGSSGNTIYF. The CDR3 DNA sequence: TGCGCCAGCAGCGGAGGGAGCTCTGGAAACACCATATATTTT.